The rows below give T cell receptor beta chains drawn from one sample of a study of CD8 T cells in ankylosing spondylitis. TCRdb reprocessed the 5' RACE reads with MiXCR, giving one entry per CDR3 protein. The profile shows roughly 450,000 distinct CDR3 sequences, approximately 26% of them singletons. Input material: blood, either unsorted or a sorted T cell fraction (not recorded which). The receptors here all came from a male donor with ankylosing spondylitis. Both conserved end residues are part of each CDR3. The D gene is left open where the match is weak. Not all rows give a size; the values are once, few, many and, for expanded clones, a class.

v_call	d_call	j_call	cdr3_length	clone_size	cdr3_nt	cdr3_aa
TRBV5-1	TRBD1	TRBJ2-1	16	-	TGCGCCAGCAGCTCGCTGGGACAGGGGGGTTCGAATGAGCAGTTCTTC	CASSSLGQGGSNEQFF
TRBV3-1	TRBD2	TRBJ2-7	15	-	TGTGCCAGCAGCCAAGGGCTAGCGGAGATCTACGAGCAGTACTTC	CASSQGLAEIYEQYF
TRBV14	TRBD1	TRBJ2-1	16	many	TGTGCCAGCAGCGCCCGACAGGGCTCGCCCTACAATGAGCAGTTCTTC	CASSARQGSPYNEQFF
TRBV2	-	TRBJ1-1	14	few	TGTGCCAGCAGCCCCAGGGCGGGTCAGACTGAAGCTTTCTTT	CASSPRAGQTEAFF
TRBV7-9	TRBD2	TRBJ2-1	12	-	TGTGCCAGCAGCTTAGGCCGGGAGGGTCGGTTCTTC	CASSLGREGRFF
TRBV4-1	TRBD2	TRBJ2-1	16	many	TGCGCCAGCAGCCACTCACTAGCGGGTGCCTACAATGAGCAGTTCTTC	CASSHSLAGAYNEQFF
TRBV11-3	-	TRBJ2-3	16	-	TGTGCCAGCAGCCCCGGGGCCGAAGTTGTGTTGGATACGCAGTATTTT	CASSPGAEVVLDTQYF
TRBV27	-	TRBJ2-7	15	many	TGTGCCAGCACCACAAGCGGCAGGGGTGGCTACGAGCAGTACTTC	CASTTSGRGGYEQYF
TRBV20-1	TRBD1	TRBJ1-6	14	-	TGCAGTGCTTACGGGGACAGGAATAATTCACCCCTCCACTTT	CSAYGDRNNSPLHF
TRBV29-1	-	TRBJ2-1	14	-	TGCAGCGTTGCGGGGCTCTACGGAGACAATGAGCAGTTCTTC	CSVAGLYGDNEQFF
TRBV20-1	TRBD1	TRBJ1-1	14	few	TGCAGTGCTAGTATGCACAGGGGGCGAACTGAAGCTTTCTTT	CSASMHRGRTEAFF
TRBV5-1	TRBD1	TRBJ1-2	14	-	TGCGCCAGCAGCTCACCGGGACAGTACTATGGCTACACCTTC	CASSSPGQYYGYTF
TRBV7-2	-	TRBJ1-5	16	-	TGTGCCAGCAGCTTAAGTTGGGGGTCGAGCAATCAGCCCCAGCATTTT	CASSLSWGSSNQPQHF
TRBV20-1	TRBD1	TRBJ1-5	13	-	TGCAGTGCTCCGGGACAGGGAGAGTGGCCCCAGCATTTT	CSAPGQGEWPQHF
TRBV5-1	-	TRBJ2-2	15	few	TGCGCCACCAACGCCGGGACAACAGGCACCGGGGAGCTGTTTTTT	CATNAGTTGTGELFF
TRBV9	-	TRBJ1-1	14	-	TGTGCCAGCAGCGTGACCGGACAGACCCTTGAAGCTTTCTTT	CASSVTGQTLEAFF
TRBV11-2	-	TRBJ2-7	15	few	TGTGCCAGCAGCCTAACCGCCGGACTTACCTACGAGCAGTACTTC	CASSLTAGLTYEQYF
TRBV10-2	-	TRBJ1-5	17	-	TGCGCCAGCAGTGAAGAGTCCGTGTTTTATAGCAATCAGCCCCAGCATTTT	CASSEESVFYSNQPQHF
TRBV5-1	-	TRBJ2-1	14	-	TGCGCCAGCTTCGACAGTCCACTCCGAGAGGGGCAGTTCTTC	CASFDSPLREGQFF
TRBV19	-	TRBJ2-3	14	-	TGTGCCACCGCCGGCCGGGGGCTCACAGATACGCAGTATTTT	CATAGRGLTDTQYF
TRBV5-1	TRBD2	TRBJ2-1	16	few	TGCGCCAGCAGTTCGTCTAGCGGGGCTTTTTACAATGAGCAGTTCTTC	CASSSSSGAFYNEQFF
TRBV5-1	TRBD2	TRBJ2-2	15	-	TGCGCCAGCAGAACCGGGACTACCGAACTCGGGGAGCTGTTTTTT	CASRTGTTELGELFF
TRBV7-6	-	TRBJ2-2	15	few	TGTGCCAGCAGCCCTCTCACGTGGGACACCGGGGAGCTGTTTTTT	CASSPLTWDTGELFF
TRBV2	-	TRBJ1-1	13	-	TGTGCCAGCAAAGTCCTCGTGAACACTGAAGCTTTCTTT	CASKVLVNTEAFF
TRBV27	TRBD1	TRBJ2-3	14	-	TGTGCCAGCAGTCGGGACAGGGGGACGAATACGCAGTATTTT	CASSRDRGTNTQYF
TRBV25-1	TRBD1	TRBJ1-1	13	few	TGTGCCAGCAGGGACCAGGGGGACACTGAAGCTTTCTTT	CASRDQGDTEAFF
TRBV18	TRBD2	TRBJ2-1	17	few	TGTGCCAGCTCACCACCGGGACTAGCGGGAATCTACAATGAGCAGTTCTTC	CASSPPGLAGIYNEQFF
TRBV15	TRBD1	TRBJ1-5	15	-	TGTGCCACCAGCAGATTTAGACAGGGGGGCCAGCCCCAGCATTTT	CATSRFRQGGQPQHF
TRBV5-1	-	TRBJ2-5	13	-	TGCGCCAGCAGCCGGGGAGTACAAGAGACCCAGTACTTC	CASSRGVQETQYF
TRBV3-1	TRBD2	TRBJ2-5	20	few	TGTGCCAGCAGCCTTTCCCCCTGGACTAGCGGGCGGAGGCGGCAAGAGACCCAGTACTTC	CASSLSPWTSGRRRQETQYF
TRBV29-1	TRBD1	TRBJ2-5	14	-	TGCAGCGTTACCCGGACAGGGATCCAAGAGACCCAGTACTTC	CSVTRTGIQETQYF
TRBV20-1	-	TRBJ2-4	13	-	TGCAGTGCTAGAGCTAGCCAATACGGCATTCAGTACTTC	CSARASQYGIQYF
TRBV29-1	-	TRBJ1-4	11	few	TGCAGCGTTGAACTGGGTGAAAAACTGTTTTTT	CSVELGEKLFF
TRBV28	-	TRBJ1-2	14	few	TGTGCCAGCAGTTTAGGAACTGAGGCCTATGGCTACACCTTC	CASSLGTEAYGYTF